The subject of this entry is one T cell receptor beta chain. The target antigen is unknown. The data derive from a study of shared clonotypes between healthy human individuals. About the research overall: Donors had three CD4 naive, three CD4 memory, two CD8 naive and one CD8 memory plate apiece.

Naive CD8 isolation took CD45RO-negative cells positively selected for CCR7 and excluded terminally differentiated effector memory CD45RA+ cells. The run depth of the assay was deep. Every subset had its genomic DNA shared out evenly among several immunoSEQ plates. TCRdb keeps only in-frame clones here, not all; method: immunoSEQ multiplex PCR. The data show some 2.1 million clones, about 93% seen once. V was trimmed by 4 bases and J by 5 bases, leaving 17 bases between them. CDR1 MNHEY and CDR2 SMNVEV come from the germline V gene (reference sequence). The CDR3 is made up of 15 amino acids. Study results and caveats: Incompleteness in sorted-subset sequencing, despite large depth, was shown by rarefaction.

The sequenced material came from naive CD8+ T cells from PBMCs. The chain is built from TRBV27 and TRBJ1-2, with D unclear. This receptor was taken from a man younger than 35 in good health. Some clones in this sample may be carry-over from other donors' samples. The CDR3 reads CASSSRREVGYGYTF. CDR3 DNA: TGTGCCAGCAGTTCCAGACGGGAGGTCGGGTATGGCTACACCTTC.